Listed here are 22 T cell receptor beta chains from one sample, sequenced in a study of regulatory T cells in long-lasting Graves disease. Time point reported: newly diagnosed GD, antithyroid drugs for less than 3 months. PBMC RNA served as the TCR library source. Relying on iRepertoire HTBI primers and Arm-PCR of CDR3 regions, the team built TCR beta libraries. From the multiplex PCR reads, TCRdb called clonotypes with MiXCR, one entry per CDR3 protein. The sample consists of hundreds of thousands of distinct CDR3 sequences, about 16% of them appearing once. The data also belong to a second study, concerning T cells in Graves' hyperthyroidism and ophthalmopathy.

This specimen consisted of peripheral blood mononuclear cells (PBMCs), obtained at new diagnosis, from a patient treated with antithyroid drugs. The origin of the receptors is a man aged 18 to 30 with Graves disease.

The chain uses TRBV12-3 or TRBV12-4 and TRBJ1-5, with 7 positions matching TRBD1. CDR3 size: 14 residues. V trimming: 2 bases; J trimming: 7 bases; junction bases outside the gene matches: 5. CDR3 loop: CASSLTGVGQPQHF. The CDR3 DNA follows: TGTGCCAGCAGTTTAACAGGGGTCGGGCAGCCCCAGCATTTT.

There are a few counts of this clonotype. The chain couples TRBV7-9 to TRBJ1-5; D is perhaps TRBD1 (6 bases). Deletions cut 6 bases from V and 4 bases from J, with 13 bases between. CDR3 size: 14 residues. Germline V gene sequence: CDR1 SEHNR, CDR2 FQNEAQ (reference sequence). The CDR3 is CASSTDRSNQPQHF. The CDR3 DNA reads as TGTGCCAGCAGTACCGACAGGTCAAATCAGCCCCAGCATTTT.

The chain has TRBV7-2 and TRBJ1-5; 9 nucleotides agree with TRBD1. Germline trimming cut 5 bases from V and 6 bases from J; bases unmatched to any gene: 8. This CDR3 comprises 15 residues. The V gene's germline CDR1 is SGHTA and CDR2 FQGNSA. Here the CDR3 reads CASSPMDRGVQPQHF. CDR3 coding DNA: TGTGCCAGCAGCCCCATGGACAGGGGTGTTCAGCCCCAGCATTTT.

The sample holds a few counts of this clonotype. The DNA of the CDR3 is TGTGCCTGGAGTGAACCCGGGACACCTAACAATGAGCAGTTCTTC. Translating gives CAWSEPGTPNNEQFF. The rearrangement links TRBV30 to TRBJ2-1; maybe TRBD1 (6 bases). The CDR3 runs 15 residues. From germline, CDR1 is GTSNPN and CDR2 SVGIG (reference sequence). Trimming cost V 1 base and J 5 bases, with 15 bases left between them.

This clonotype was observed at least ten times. The CDR3 nucleotides read TGCGCCAGCAGTGAGTCGTACCGCGGGGGAAAACTGTTTTTT. This translates into CASSESYRGGKLFF. The rearrangement joins TRBV10-2 to TRBJ1-4; D might be TRBD1 (5 bases). There are 14 residues in the CDR3. CDR1 and CDR2 from the germline V gene are WSHSY and SAAADI. V was cut by 0 bases and J by 10 bases, with 12 bases left in between.

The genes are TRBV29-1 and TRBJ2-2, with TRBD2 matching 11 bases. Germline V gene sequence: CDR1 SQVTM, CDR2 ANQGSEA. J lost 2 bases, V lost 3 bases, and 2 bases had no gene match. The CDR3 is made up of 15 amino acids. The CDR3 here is CSVETSGTNTGELFF. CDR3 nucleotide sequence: TGCAGCGTTGAGACTAGCGGGACTAACACCGGGGAGCTGTTTTTT.

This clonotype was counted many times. Here the CDR3 reads CAWSKPGGAPNYGYTF. DNA for the CDR3: TGTGCCTGGAGTAAACCCGGGGGCGCCCCCAACTATGGCTACACCTTC. V is TRBV30 and J is TRBJ1-2; D possibly corresponds to TRBD1 (6 bases). Trimming removed 2 bases from V and 2 bases from J, with 18 bases in between. This CDR3 has 16 amino acids. Germline CDR1 GTSNPN, CDR2 SVGIG (reference sequence).

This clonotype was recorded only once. The CDR3 DNA sequence: TGTGCCAGCAGTTTATCATGGGGCTTGAGGGTCTTATATGGCTACACCTTC. Residues: CASSLSWGLRVLYGYTF. The chain is built from TRBV28 and TRBJ1-2; possibly TRBD1 for D (5 bases). The CDR3 is 17 residues long. CDR1 is MDHEN and CDR2 is SYDVKM in the germline V gene. Between the trimmed V and J ends, which lost 1 base and 5 bases, there was a span of 20 bases.

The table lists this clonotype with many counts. The CDR3 sequence: CASSLDHSYEQYF. The CDR3 DNA follows: TGTGCCAGCAGCTTAGACCACTCCTACGAGCAGTACTTC. The rearrangement joins TRBV7-2 to TRBJ2-7; D is unclear. The V end was cut by 1 base, the J end by 0 bases, with 4 bases between. Germline CDR1 reads SGHTA; CDR2 reads FQGNSA. This CDR3 spans 13 amino acids.

DNA of the CDR3: TGTGCATCCCGGCAGGGCTACGGACTTGGTACGCAGTATTTT. Its translation: CASRQGYGLGTQYF. This sequence joins TRBV28 and TRBJ2-3; D may correspond to TRBD1 or TRBD2 (5 bases each). The CDR3 has 14 residues. Germline CDR1 MDHEN, CDR2 SYDVKM.

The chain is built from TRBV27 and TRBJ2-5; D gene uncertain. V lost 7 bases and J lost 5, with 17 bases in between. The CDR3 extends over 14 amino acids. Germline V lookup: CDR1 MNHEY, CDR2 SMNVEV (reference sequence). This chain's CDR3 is CASKVSALRETQYF. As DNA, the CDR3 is TGTGCCAGCAAGGTCTCGGCCCTAAGGGAGACCCAGTACTTC.

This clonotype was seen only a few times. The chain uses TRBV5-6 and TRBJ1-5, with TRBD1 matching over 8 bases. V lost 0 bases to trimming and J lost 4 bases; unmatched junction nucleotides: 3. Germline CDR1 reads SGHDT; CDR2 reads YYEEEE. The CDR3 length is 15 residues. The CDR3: CASSLGTGWNQPQHF. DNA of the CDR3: TGTGCCAGCAGCTTGGGGACAGGGTGGAATCAGCCCCAGCATTTT.

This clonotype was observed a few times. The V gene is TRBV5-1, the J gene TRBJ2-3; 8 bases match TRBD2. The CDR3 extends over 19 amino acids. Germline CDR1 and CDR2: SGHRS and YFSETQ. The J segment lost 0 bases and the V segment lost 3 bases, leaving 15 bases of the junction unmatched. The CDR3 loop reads CASSWKAGTSGISTDTQYF. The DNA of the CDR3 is TGCGCCAGCAGCTGGAAGGCCGGGACTAGTGGAATCAGCACAGATACGCAGTATTTT.

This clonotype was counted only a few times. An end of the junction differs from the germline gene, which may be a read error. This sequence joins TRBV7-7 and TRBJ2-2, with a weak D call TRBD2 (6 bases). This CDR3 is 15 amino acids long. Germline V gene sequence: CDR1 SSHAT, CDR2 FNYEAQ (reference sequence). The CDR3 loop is CASRPGGNGPGELFF. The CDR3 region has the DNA TGTGCTAGCAGACCTGGGGGGAACGGACCCGGGGAGCTGTTTTTT. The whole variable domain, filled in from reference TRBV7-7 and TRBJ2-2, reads GAGVSQSPRYKVTKRGQDVTLRCDPISSHATLYWYQQALGQGPEFLTYFNYEAQPDKSGLPSDRFSAERPEGSISTLTIQRTEQRDSAMYRCASRPGGNGPGELFFGEGSRLTVL.

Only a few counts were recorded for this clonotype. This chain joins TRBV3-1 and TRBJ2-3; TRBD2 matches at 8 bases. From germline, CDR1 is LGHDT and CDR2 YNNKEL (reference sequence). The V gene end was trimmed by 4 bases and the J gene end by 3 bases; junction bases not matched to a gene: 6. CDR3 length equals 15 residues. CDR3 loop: CASSLSGMGTDTQYF. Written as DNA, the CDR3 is TGTGCCAGCAGCCTTAGCGGGATGGGTACAGATACGCAGTATTTT.

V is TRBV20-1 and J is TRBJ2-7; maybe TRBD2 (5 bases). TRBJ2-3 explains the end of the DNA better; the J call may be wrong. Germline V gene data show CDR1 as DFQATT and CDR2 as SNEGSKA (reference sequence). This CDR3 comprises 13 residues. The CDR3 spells CSALLDYLDTQYF. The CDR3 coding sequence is TGCAGTGCTCTCCTTGACTACTTAGATACGCAGTATTTT.

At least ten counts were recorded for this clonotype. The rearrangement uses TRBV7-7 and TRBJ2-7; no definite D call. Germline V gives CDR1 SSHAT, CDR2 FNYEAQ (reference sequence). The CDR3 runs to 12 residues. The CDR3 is CAKGWYLYEQYF. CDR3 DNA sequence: TGTGCTAAGGGCTGGTACCTTTACGAGCAGTACTTC.

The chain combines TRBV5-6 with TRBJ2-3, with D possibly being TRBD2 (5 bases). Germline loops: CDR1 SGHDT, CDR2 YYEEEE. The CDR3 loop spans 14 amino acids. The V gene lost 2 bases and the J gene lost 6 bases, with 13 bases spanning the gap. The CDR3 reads CASSFGIALDTQYF. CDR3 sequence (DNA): TGTGCCAGCAGCTTCGGGATCGCGCTTGATACGCAGTATTTT.

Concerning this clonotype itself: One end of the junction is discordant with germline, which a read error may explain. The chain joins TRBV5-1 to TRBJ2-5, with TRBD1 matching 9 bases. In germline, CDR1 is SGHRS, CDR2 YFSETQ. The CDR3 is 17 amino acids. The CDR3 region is CASSLGGQGRHQETQYF. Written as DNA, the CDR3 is TGTGCCAGCAGCTTGGGGGGACAGGGTCGACACCAAGAGACCCAGTACTTC. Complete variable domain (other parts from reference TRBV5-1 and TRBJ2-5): KAGVTQTPRYLIKTRGQQVTLSCSPISGHRSVSWYQQTPGQGLQFLFEYFSETQRNKGNFPGRFSGRQFSNSRSEMNVSTLELGDSALYLCASSLGGQGRHQETQYFGPGTRLLVL.

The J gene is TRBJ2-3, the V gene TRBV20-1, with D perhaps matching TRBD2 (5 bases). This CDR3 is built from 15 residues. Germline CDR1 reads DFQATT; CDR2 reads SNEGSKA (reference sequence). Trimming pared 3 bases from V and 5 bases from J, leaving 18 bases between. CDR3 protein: CSASDLLRERDTQYF. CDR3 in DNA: TGCAGTGCTAGTGATTTGCTTCGGGAACGAGATACGCAGTATTTT.

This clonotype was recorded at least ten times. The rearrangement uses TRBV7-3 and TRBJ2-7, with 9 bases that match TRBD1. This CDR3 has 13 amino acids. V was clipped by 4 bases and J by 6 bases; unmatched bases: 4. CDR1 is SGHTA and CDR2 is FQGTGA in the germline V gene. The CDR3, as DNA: TGTGCCAGCAGCTCTACAGGGGGCTCCGAGCAGTACTTC. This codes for CASSSTGGSEQYF.

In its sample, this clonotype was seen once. The CDR3 is CASSDRTGTGGELFF. CDR3 in DNA: TGCGCCAGCAGCGACAGGACAGGGACGGGTGGGGAGCTGTTTTTT. The chain uses TRBV5-1 and TRBJ2-2, with 8 bases identical to TRBD1. The CDR3 spans 15 residues. Germline trimming cut 4 bases from V and 8 bases from J; bases unmatched to any gene: 10. Germline V gene lookup returns CDR1 SGHRS and CDR2 YFSETQ.